The 5 T cell receptor beta chains given below trace back to one sample, sequenced in a study of blood T cell repertoires in COVID-19. TCRdb's table, derived via immunoSEQ multiplex PCR, lists solely in-frame clones and lacks some. This sample yields nearly 90,000 clones, of which 60% to 80% are seen a single time; about an eighth belongs to the top ten. The sequenced material came from peripheral blood. These receptors originate from a woman of 80 years or more with acute or convalescent COVID-19.

V gene TRBV19 combines with J gene TRBJ1-5, with 10 bases fitting TRBD1. The CDR3 contains 13 residues. With 7 bases clipped from V and 6 bases from J, the junction kept 3 bases outside the gene matches. The germline CDR1 and CDR2 sequences are LNHDA and SQIVND (reference sequence). This CDR3 reads CASTRTGGQPQHF. As DNA, the CDR3 is TGTGCCAGTACCCGGACAGGGGGTCAGCCCCAGCATTTT.

This clone was counted once. The rearrangement uses TRBV14 and TRBJ2-2; unclear D gene. The length of the CDR3 is 13 residues. Trimming shortened V by 6 bases and J by 1 base, and 6 bases separated the two germline ends. CDR1 and CDR2 from the germline V gene are SGHDN and FVKESK. CDR3: CASRYRNTGELFF. CDR3 in DNA: TGTGCCAGCAGGTACAGGAACACCGGGGAGCTGTTTTTT.

The rearrangement links TRBV3-1 (or the pseudogene TRBV3-2) to TRBJ2-5, with TRBD2 matching 10 bases. Germline trimming cut 3 bases from V and 10 bases from J; bases unmatched to any gene: 20. Germline V gives CDR1 LGHDT, CDR2 YNNKEL (reference sequence). CDR3 length: 18 amino acids. The CDR3 protein is CASSHPGGPSGGLDDQYF. For the CDR3, the DNA is TGTGCCAGCAGCCATCCCGGGGGCCCTAGCGGGGGTTTGGATGACCAGTACTTC.

This sequence joins TRBV6-6 and TRBJ2-1, with TRBD1 identical over 9 bases. Germline assignment: CDR1 MNHNY and CDR2 SVGAGI (reference sequence). Trimming took 2 bases from V and 7 from J; bases not matched to a gene: 9. This CDR3 has 16 residues. The CDR3 loop reads CASSYGVGTGKNEQFF. For the CDR3, the DNA is TGTGCCAGCAGTTACGGGGTCGGGACAGGGAAGAATGAGCAGTTCTTC.

A few counts support this clone. The chain uses TRBV2 and TRBJ1-1, with D possibly being TRBD1 (5 bases). The CDR3 extends over 14 amino acids. Germline CDR1 is SNHLY and CDR2 is FYNNEI. V was pared by 7 bases and J by 5 bases, with 17 bases between. In DNA, the CDR3 is TGTGCCAGCATTACCCGGGTCGGGGGGACTGAAGCTTTCTTT. This sequence encodes CASITRVGGTEAFF. Using reference TRBV2 and TRBJ1-1 for the parts outside the CDR3, the full variable domain is EPEVTQTPSHQVTQMGQEVILRCVPISNHLYFYWYRQILGQKVEFLVSFYNNEISEKSEIFDDQFSVERPDGSNFTLKIRSTKLEDSAMYFCASITRVGGTEAFFGQGTRLTVV.